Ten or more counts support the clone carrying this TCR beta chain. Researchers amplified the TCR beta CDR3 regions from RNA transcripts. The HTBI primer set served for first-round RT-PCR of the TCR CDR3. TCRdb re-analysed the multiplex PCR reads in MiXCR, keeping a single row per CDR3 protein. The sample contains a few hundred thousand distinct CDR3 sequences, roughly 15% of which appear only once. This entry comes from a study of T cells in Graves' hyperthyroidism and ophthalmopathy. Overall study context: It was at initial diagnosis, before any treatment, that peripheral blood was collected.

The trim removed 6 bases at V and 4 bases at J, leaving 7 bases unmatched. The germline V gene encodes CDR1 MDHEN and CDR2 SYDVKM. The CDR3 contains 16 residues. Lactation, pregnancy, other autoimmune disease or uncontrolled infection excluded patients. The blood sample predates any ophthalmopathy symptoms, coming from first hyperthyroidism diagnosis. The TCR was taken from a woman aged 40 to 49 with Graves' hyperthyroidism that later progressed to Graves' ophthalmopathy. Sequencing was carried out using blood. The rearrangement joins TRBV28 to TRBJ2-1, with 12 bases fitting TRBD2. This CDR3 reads CASSPPGLAGYNEQFF. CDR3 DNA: TGTGCCAGCAGCCCGCCCGGACTAGCGGGATACAATGAGCAGTTCTTC.